The sequence of this T cell receptor (beta chain) was determined in a study of T cell responses to AZD1222 COVID-19 vaccine. Study-wide results and limits: Baseline seropositivity occurred in only a handful of AZD1222 recipients. The span of vaccine-associated CD4 TCRs extended across spike, with dominance at 160-218 and 743-854. Regions left unmutated in variants are reportedly the target of nearly half of spike-specific TCRs.

The data were produced by immunoSEQ multiplex PCR, yet TCRdb's version contains in-frame clones alone and is incomplete. Counted here are about 120,000 clones, approximately 82% occurring once; the ten biggest clones make up roughly a quarter. Germline lookup yields CDR1 SGHRS and CDR2 YFSETQ. V lost 0 bases and J lost 4, with 6 bases in between. The CDR3 sequence is 13 residues long. Notes on this clone: Its antigen remains unknown.

The sample here was peripheral blood, taken 28 days after the second AZD1222 dose. This rearrangement joins TRBV5-1 to TRBJ2-3; D ambiguous. This TCR derives from an adult who received the AZD1222 COVID-19 vaccine. The CDR3 loop reads CASSLEAPDTQYF. The CDR3 nucleotides are TGCGCCAGCAGCTTGGAGGCCCCAGATACGCAGTATTTT.